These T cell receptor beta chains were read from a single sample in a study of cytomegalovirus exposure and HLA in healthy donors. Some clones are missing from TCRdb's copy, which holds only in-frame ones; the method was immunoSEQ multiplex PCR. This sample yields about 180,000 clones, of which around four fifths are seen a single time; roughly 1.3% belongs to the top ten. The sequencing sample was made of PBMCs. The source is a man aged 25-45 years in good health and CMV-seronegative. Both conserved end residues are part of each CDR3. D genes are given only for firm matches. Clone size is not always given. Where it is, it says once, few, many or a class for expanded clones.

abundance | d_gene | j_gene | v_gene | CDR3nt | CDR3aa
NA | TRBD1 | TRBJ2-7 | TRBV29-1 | TGCAGCGTGCAGGGGGCCACCTACGAGCAGTACTTC | CSVQGATYEQYF
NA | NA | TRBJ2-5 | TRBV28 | TGTGCCAGCAGTTCCCCCCTCAGACAGCTGAAAGAGACCCAGTACTTC | CASSSPLRQLKETQYF
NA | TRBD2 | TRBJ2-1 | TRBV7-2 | TGTGCCAGCAGCCCCGGGGCGGGGGTAGTCTACAATGAGCAGTTCTTC | CASSPGAGVVYNEQFF
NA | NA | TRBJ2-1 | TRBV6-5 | TGTGCCAGGACCGGGAGCGGAAGCTCCTACAATGAGCAGTTCTTC | CARTGSGSSYNEQFF
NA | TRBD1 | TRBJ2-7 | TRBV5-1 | TGCGCCAGCAGCTTGGGAACAGGGGGTACCTACGAGCAGTACTTC | CASSLGTGGTYEQYF
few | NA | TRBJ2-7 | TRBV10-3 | TGTGCCATCAGTATCCAGGAGGGGGGGTACGAGCAGTACTTC | CAISIQEGGYEQYF
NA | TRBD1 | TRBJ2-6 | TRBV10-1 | TGCGCCAGCAGTGATCGTGGTCAGGGGGACGTCCTGACTTTC | CASSDRGQGDVLTF
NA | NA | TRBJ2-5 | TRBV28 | TGTGCCAGCAGTTTAGGGCGCGTTACCCAGTACTTC | CASSLGRVTQYF
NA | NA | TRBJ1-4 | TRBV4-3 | TGCGCCAGCAGCCAAGAAAGCGCGGCAACTAATGAAAAACTGTTTTTT | CASSQESAATNEKLFF
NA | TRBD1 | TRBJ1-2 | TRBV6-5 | TGTGCCAGCACCGCCCGTCAAGGGGGCAGCTATGGCTACACCTTC | CASTARQGGSYGYTF
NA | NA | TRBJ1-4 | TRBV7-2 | TGTGCCAGCAGCTTAGAAGCGGGGAGCGCAACTAATGAAAAACTGTTTTTT | CASSLEAGSATNEKLFF
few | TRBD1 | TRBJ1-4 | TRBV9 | TGTGCCAGCAGCATCAGAGGACAGGGAGGTAGTGAAAAACTGTTTTTT | CASSIRGQGGSEKLFF
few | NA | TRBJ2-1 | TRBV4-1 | TGCGCCAGCAGCCAAGGATACGGTCCCGCCTACAATGAGCAGTTCTTC | CASSQGYGPAYNEQFF
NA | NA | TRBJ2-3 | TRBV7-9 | TGTGCCAGCAGCTCAAGCTCTTGGGCTAGCACAGATACGCAGTATTTT | CASSSSSWASTDTQYF
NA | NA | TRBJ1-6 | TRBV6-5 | TGTGCCAGCAGCCGGGGGGTGGGGGGGGATTCACCCCTCCACTTT | CASSRGVGGDSPLHF
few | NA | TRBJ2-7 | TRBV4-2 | TGTGCCAGCAGCCCTCCTCAGGGGACCTACGAGCAGTACTTC | CASSPPQGTYEQYF
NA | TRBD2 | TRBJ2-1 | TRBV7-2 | TGTGCCAGCAGCTTAGGGACTAGCGATCTCTATGAGCAGTTCTTC | CASSLGTSDLYEQFF
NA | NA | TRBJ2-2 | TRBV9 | TGTGCCAGCAGCCCTACTTCAAGGTCGGGAGACTCGAACACCGGGGAGCTGTTTTTT | CASSPTSRSGDSNTGELFF
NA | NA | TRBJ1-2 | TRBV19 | TGTGCCAGTCTTGCGAGGGCGGCTATCTATGGCTACACCTTC | CASLARAAIYGYTF
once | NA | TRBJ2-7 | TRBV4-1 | TGCGCCAGCAGCCCCATTGGGAGGGGGGCTTCCTACGAGCAGTACTTC | CASSPIGRGASYEQYF
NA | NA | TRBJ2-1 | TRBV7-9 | TGTGCCAGCAGCTTAGAGGCTAGAGTGAGTTTTGGTGAGCAGTTCTTC | CASSLEARVSFGEQFF
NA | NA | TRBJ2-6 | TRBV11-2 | TGTGCCAGCAGCCCAGGAACTGGGGCCAACGTCCTGACTTTC | CASSPGTGANVLTF
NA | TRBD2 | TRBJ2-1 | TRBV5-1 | TGCGCCAGCAGCTTGGTTCTAGCGGGCAATGAGCAGTTCTTC | CASSLVLAGNEQFF
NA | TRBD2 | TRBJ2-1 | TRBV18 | TGTGCCAGCTCACCCCTAGCGGGCCAAAGCTCCTACAATGAGCAGTTCTTC | CASSPLAGQSSYNEQFF
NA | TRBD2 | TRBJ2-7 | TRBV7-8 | TGTGCCAGCAGCTCCTTACTAGCGGGAGGAAACTCCTACGAGCAGTACTTC | CASSSLLAGGNSYEQYF
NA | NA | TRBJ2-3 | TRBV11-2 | TGTGCCAGCAGCTTAGGATACCGGACAGTAAAGGCCACAGATACGCAGTATTTT | CASSLGYRTVKATDTQYF
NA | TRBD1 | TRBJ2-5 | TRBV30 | TGTGCCTGGACAGCAGGGGGTTTCCAAGAGACCCAGTACTTC | CAWTAGGFQETQYF
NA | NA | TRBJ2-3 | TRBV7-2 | TGTGCCAGCAGGCGAGTTGCAGATACGCAGTATTTT | CASRRVADTQYF
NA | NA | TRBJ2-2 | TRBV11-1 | TGTGCCAGCAGCTTACGGCCGGTGGGGCGAAACGGGGAGCTGTTTTTT | CASSLRPVGRNGELFF
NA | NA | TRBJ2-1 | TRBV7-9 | TGTTCCAGCAGCCCGCCTAACAATGAGCAGTTCTTC | CSSSPPNNEQFF
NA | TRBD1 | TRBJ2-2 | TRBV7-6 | TGTGCCAGCAGCTTAAGTACAGGGGGGACGAACACCGGGGAGCTGTTTTTT | CASSLSTGGTNTGELFF
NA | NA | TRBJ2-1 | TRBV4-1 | TGCGCCAGCAGCCAAGGGTTCACAACCTACAATGAGCAGTTCTTC | CASSQGFTTYNEQFF
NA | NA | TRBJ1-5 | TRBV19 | TGTGCCAGTAGTATATCGGCGGAGACGGTCAATCAGCCCCAGCATTTT | CASSISAETVNQPQHF
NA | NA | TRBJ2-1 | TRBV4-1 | TGCGCCAGCAGCCAAAGACAGGACCACAATGAGCAGTTCTTC | CASSQRQDHNEQFF
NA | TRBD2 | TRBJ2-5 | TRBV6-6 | TGTGCCAGCAGTTACTCGGGTCTAGCGGGGGCAGAGACCCAGTACTTC | CASSYSGLAGAETQYF
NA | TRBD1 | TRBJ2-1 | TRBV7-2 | TGTGCCAGCAGCCGAGGGGGACAGGGGCCTAATGAGCAGTTCTTC | CASSRGGQGPNEQFF
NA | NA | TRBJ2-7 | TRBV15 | TGTGCCACCAGCAGAGAGACGGGGTTCTACGAGCAGTACTTC | CATSRETGFYEQYF
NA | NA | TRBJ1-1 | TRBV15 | TGTGCCACCAGCAGAGAGGGGGGAACTGAAGCTTTCTTT | CATSREGGTEAFF
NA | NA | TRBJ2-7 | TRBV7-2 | TGTGCCAGCAGCTTAGGATGGGATAGCGTTTCCTACGAGCAGTACTTC | CASSLGWDSVSYEQYF
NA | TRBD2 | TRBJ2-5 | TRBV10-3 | TGTGCCATCAGTGCCCTAGCGGGGGGGCAAGAGACCCAGTACTTC | CAISALAGGQETQYF
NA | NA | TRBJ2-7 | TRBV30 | TGTGCCTGGCGAATCGGGGGAGTGTACGAGCAGTACTTC | CAWRIGGVYEQYF
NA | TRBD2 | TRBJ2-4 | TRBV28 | TGTGCCAGCAGGGAGGATAGCGGGGGCACCCTAGCCAAAAACATTCAGTACTTC | CASREDSGGTLAKNIQYF
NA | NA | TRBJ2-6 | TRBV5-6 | TGTGCCAGCAGGTCATACTTCCGGGTCTCCGGGGCCAACGTCCTGACTTTC | CASRSYFRVSGANVLTF
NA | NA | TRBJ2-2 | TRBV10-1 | TGCGCCAGCAGTGATGGGCAGGGCACCGGGGAGCTGTTTTTT | CASSDGQGTGELFF
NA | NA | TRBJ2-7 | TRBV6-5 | TGTGCCAGCAGTTCCCGCGGCAGATCCTACGAGCAGTACTTC | CASSSRGRSYEQYF
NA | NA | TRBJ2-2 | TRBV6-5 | TGTGCCAGTAGTAGAGGGGGGGACACCGGGGAGCTGTTTTTT | CASSRGGDTGELFF
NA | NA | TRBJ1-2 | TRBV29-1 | TGCAGCGCCCTTGTTGGGGGGTCAGCTGGCTACACCTTC | CSALVGGSAGYTF
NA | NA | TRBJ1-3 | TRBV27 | TGTGCCAGCAGTTCCGGACTCTTTGGAAACACCATATATTTT | CASSSGLFGNTIYF
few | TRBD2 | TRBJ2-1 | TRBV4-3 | TGCGCCAGCAGCCAAGATTTTGGGACTAGCGGCTACAATGAGCAGTTCTTC | CASSQDFGTSGYNEQFF
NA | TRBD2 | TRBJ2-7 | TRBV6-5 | TGTGCCAGCAGATGGACTAGCGGGGGAACCTACGAGCAGTACTTC | CASRWTSGGTYEQYF
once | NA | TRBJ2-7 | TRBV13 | TGTGCCAGCAGCCCCCGGGGGTACCCCATCGAGCAGTACTTC | CASSPRGYPIEQYF
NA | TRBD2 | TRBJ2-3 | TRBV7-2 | TGTGCCAGCACAAGCGTGGACGGGAGGACAGATACGCAGTATTTT | CASTSVDGRTDTQYF
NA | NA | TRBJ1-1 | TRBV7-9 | TGTGCCAGCAGCTTAGGACAGCCAAGCGCTGAAGCTTTCTTT | CASSLGQPSAEAFF
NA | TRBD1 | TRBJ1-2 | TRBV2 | TGTGCCAGCAGTTTCGACAGGGGTGGCTACACCTTC | CASSFDRGGYTF
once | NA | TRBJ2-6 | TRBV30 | TGTGCCTGGAGTGGAAGAGCGAACCGCTCTGGGGCCAACGTCCTGACTTTC | CAWSGRANRSGANVLTF
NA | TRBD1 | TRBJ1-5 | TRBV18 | TGTGCCACCGCGGGGACAGGAGATCAGCCCCAGCATTTT | CATAGTGDQPQHF
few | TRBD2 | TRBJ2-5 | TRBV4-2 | TGTGCCAGCAGCCGAAAGCGGGAACAAGAGACCCAGTACTTC | CASSRKREQETQYF
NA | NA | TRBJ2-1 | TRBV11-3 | TGTGCCAGCAGCTTAGTTGAGCGGGCAGGCATCAATGAGCAGTTCTTC | CASSLVERAGINEQFF
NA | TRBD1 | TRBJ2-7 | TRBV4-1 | TGCGCCAGCAGCCAAGACCTAGGACAGGGTGTGTACGAGCAGTACTTC | CASSQDLGQGVYEQYF